The clone carrying this T cell receptor beta chain occurred many times. Its antigen is not identified. The sample belongs to a study of neurological immune-mediated disorders. The V gene's germline CDR1 is SGHVS and CDR2 FNYEAQ. V gave up 0 bases and J gave up 0 bases, with 11 bases separating them. This CDR3 has 16 amino acids. Points from the study as a whole: Clinical and MRI features did not associate with the cluster found in multiple sclerosis patients. No CDR3 amino acid sequences recurred among expanded clones across subjects, suggesting private repertoires in all groups.

The cDNA was generated through 5'RACE incorporating 10-nucleotide random UMIs. One entry per CDR3 protein, called by TCRdb with MiXCR from the 5' RACE reads. Here the sample spans 80,000 to 100,000 distinct CDR3 sequences, approximately 4% being singletons. PBMCs stored at -80 C, numbering 2 million, were the origin of the unsorted libraries. The chain joins TRBV7-6 to TRBJ1-1; D gene uncertain. This sequence was found in a woman in her 50s with multiple sclerosis. The source material was PBMCs. Here the CDR3 DNA reads TGTGCCAGCAGCTTAGCGGTTACATCGCTGAACACTGAAGCTTTCTTT. Translation gives CASSLAVTSLNTEAFF.